A selection of T cell receptor beta chains follows, all from one sample in a study of response to subunit inactivated influenza vaccine. TCRdb analysed the RT-PCR reads with MiXCR anew, one entry per CDR3 protein. The sample includes 450,000 to 500,000 distinct CDR3 sequences, approximately 10% seen only once; the top ten take 10% to 15%. This sample comprised PBMCs from blood, obtained 40 to 50 days after vaccination. These receptor sequences come from a man aged 50 to 59 who received an inactivated influenza vaccine. The CDR3 runs from the conserved cysteine through the conserved F or W. A D gene is named only where the DNA matches it firmly. Not every row has a clone size; where given, it reads once, few, many or a size class.

>TRBJ2-7|few|TRBV3-1|-
CASSRGPNAYEQYF
TGTGCCAGCAGCCGAGGACCAAATGCCTACGAGCAGTACTTC
>TRBJ2-5|many|TRBV29-1|TRBD2
CSVDGLAGVEETQYF
TGCAGCGTTGACGGGCTAGCGGGAGTCGAAGAGACCCAGTACTTC
>TRBJ2-1|many|TRBV24-1|TRBD2
CATSDFPLAGGHNEQFF
TGTGCCACCAGTGATTTTCCCTTAGCGGGGGGTCACAATGAGCAGTTCTTC
>TRBJ1-2|many|TRBV5-1|TRBD1
CASSSSFTGDHGYTF
TGCGCCAGCAGCTCGTCCTTTACAGGGGATCACGGCTACACCTTC
>TRBJ1-1|-|TRBV15|-
CATSRGGGMNTEAFF
TGTGCCACCAGCAGGGGGGGGGGTATGAACACTGAAGCTTTCTTT
>TRBJ2-5|many|TRBV5-6|-
CASTLRGKETQYF
TGTGCCAGCACACTCCGGGGCAAAGAGACCCAGTACTTC
>TRBJ1-2|many|TRBV10-3|-
CAISGGGVSDYGYTF
TGTGCCATCAGTGGTGGAGGGGTTTCTGACTATGGCTACACCTTC
>TRBJ2-7|-|TRBV20-1|-
CSAKSLSGGRVGYEQYF
TGCAGTGCTAAGAGTTTGTCCGGGGGGCGCGTGGGTTACGAGCAGTACTTC
>TRBJ2-1|-|TRBV4-3|-
CASSQVGPGEKYNEQFF
TGCGCCAGCAGCCAAGTGGGTCCAGGGGAGAAGTACAATGAGCAGTTCTTC
>TRBJ2-1|few|TRBV5-1|-
CASSLFARANNEQFF
TGCGCCAGCAGCTTATTTGCCAGGGCTAACAATGAGCAGTTCTTC
>TRBJ2-5|-|TRBV30|-
CAWSVVDRQETQYF
TGTGCCTGGAGTGTAGTGGACAGACAAGAGACCCAGTACTTC
>TRBJ1-2|few|TRBV7-8|TRBD1
CASSSQTGYTYGYTF
TGTGCCAGCAGCTCGCAGACAGGGTATACCTATGGCTACACCTTC
>TRBJ2-3|-|TRBV3-1|-
CASSQWPGTDSTDTQYF
TGTGCCAGCAGCCAATGGCCCGGGACCGATAGCACAGATACGCAGTATTTT
>TRBJ2-3|-|TRBV25-1|TRBD2
CASRDPGGISDTQYF
TGTGCCAGCAGGGATCCGGGGGGGATTTCAGATACGCAGTATTTT
>TRBJ2-7|-|TRBV7-9|-
CASSSRRTSTYEQYF
TGTGCCAGCAGCTCCCGACGGACGAGTACCTACGAGCAGTACTTC
>TRBJ1-3|few|TRBV7-2|-
CASSYGTPGNTIYF
TGTGCCAGCAGCTACGGGACTCCTGGAAACACCATATATTTT
>TRBJ2-1|few|TRBV20-1|-
CSGQAGYNEQFF
TGCAGTGGCCAGGCAGGCTACAATGAGCAGTTCTTC
>TRBJ2-3|few|TRBV7-8|-
CASSLPTLGGDTQYF
TGTGCCAGCAGCTTACCAACACTAGGGGGAGATACGCAGTATTTT
>TRBJ2-7|-|TRBV12-3/TRBV12-4|-
CASSLLAARNYEQYF
TGTGCCAGCAGTTTATTGGCGGCCCGGAACTACGAGCAGTACTTC
>TRBJ2-2|many|TRBV7-2|-
CASSLVAGNTGELFF
TGTGCCAGCAGCTTAGTGGCAGGGAACACCGGGGAGCTGTTTTTT
>TRBJ2-3|once|TRBV2|TRBD2
CASSIPAGANTDTQYF
TGTGCCAGCAGTATTCCAGCGGGAGCGAACACAGATACGCAGTATTTT
>TRBJ2-1|many|TRBV5-1|TRBD2
CASSLAAGAYNEQFF
TGCGCCAGCAGCTTGGCCGCGGGGGCCTACAATGAGCAGTTCTTC
>TRBJ2-1|many|TRBV20-1|TRBD2
CSARDLAGPYNEQFF
TGCAGTGCTAGAGATCTAGCGGGGCCCTACAATGAGCAGTTCTTC
>TRBJ2-3|-|TRBV7-2|TRBD1
CASSLSGTGRTDTQYF
TGTGCCAGCAGCTTGTCCGGGACAGGGCGCACAGATACGCAGTATTTT
>TRBJ2-3|few|TRBV5-1|TRBD2
CASSSRGTSGGGGDTQYF
TGCGCCAGCAGCTCACGCGGGACTAGCGGGGGAGGTGGAGATACGCAGTATTTT
>TRBJ2-7|many|TRBV12-3/TRBV12-4|-
CASSLGQGVYEQYF
TGTGCCAGCAGTTTGGGCCAGGGAGTCTACGAGCAGTACTTC
>TRBJ1-1|few|TRBV12-3/TRBV12-4|-
CASLWGGRGNTEAFF
TGTGCCAGCCTCTGGGGGGGGCGCGGAAACACTGAAGCTTTCTTT
>TRBJ2-1|-|TRBV12-3/TRBV12-4|TRBD2
CASNPLGRGHEQFF
TGTGCCAGCAACCCTTTGGGGAGGGGCCATGAGCAGTTCTTC
>TRBJ2-3|-|TRBV7-9|TRBD1
CASRPTGGLDTQYF
TGTGCCAGCAGACCGACAGGGGGGCTAGATACGCAGTATTTT
>TRBJ1-1|few|TRBV29-1|-
CSVEVGGRHTEAFF
TGCAGCGTTGAAGTCGGGGGTCGGCATACTGAAGCTTTCTTT
>TRBJ2-1|-|TRBV4-3|TRBD2
CASSPKTLTSGSNEQFF
TGCGCCAGCAGCCCGAAGACCCTGACTAGCGGGAGTAATGAGCAGTTCTTC
>TRBJ2-3|many|TRBV29-1|-
CSVRAVFTDTQYF
TGCAGCGTGCGAGCGGTCTTCACAGATACGCAGTATTTT
>TRBJ2-1|-|TRBV5-1|TRBD1
CASTRDSSSYNEQFF
TGCGCCAGCACCCGGGACAGTAGCTCCTACAATGAGCAGTTCTTC